Listed here is a single TCR beta chain. Before being deemed recovered, Cohort 3 donors had two negative PCRs, clearance, or symptom resolution. As originally analysed: It was from reference gene primer amplification that nucleated cell counts were estimated. Repertoires were generated with immunoSEQ multiplex PCR, while TCRdb's copy carries only in-frame clones and drops some. The V and J calls and the clone size are those of that table, but D and trimming were determined from the DNA. The sample lists approximately 300,000 clones, around 86% seen once, with about 9.4% in the top ten. The data belong to a study of blood T cell repertoires in COVID-19. Across the study: Donors in the United States, Italy and Spain gave samples during acute or convalescent COVID-19. Sample material is recorded as cDNA or gDNA derived from T cells, B-cell-depleted T cells, or PBMCs.

Per the germline V gene, CDR1 is KGHSH and CDR2 is LQKENI. This CDR3 region has 13 residues. Losses at the gene ends were 5 bases for V and 8 bases for J; bases not matched to a gene: 2. The chain combines TRBV18 with TRBJ2-1, with 11 bases lining up with TRBD2. Source material: PBMCs or T cells enriched from blood (not recorded which). This receptor was identified in a woman aged 18-29 years who had recovered from COVID-19. The CDR3 loop is CASSRGLADEQFF. CDR3 DNA: TGTGCCAGCTCAAGGGGACTAGCGGATGAGCAGTTCTTC. Variable domain in full (rest from reference TRBV18 and TRBJ2-1): NAGVMQNPRHLVRRRGQEARLRCSPMKGHSHVYWYRQLPEEGLKFMVYLQKENIIDESGMPKERFSAEFPKEGPSILRIQQVVRGDSAAYFCASSRGLADEQFFGPGTRLTVL.